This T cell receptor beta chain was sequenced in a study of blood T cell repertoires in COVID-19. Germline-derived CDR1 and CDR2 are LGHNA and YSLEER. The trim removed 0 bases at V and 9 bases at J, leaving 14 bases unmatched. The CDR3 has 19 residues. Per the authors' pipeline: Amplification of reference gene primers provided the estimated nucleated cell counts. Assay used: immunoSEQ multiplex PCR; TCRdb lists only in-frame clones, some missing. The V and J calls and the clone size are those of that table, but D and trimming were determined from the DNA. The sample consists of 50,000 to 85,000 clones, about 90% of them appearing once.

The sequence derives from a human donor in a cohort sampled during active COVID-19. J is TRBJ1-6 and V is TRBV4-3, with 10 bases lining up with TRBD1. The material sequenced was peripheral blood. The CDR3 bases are TGCGCCAGCAGCCAAGAAGGGGGCGGAGGACAGGGGGATTTTTCACCCCTCCACTTT. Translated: CASSQEGGGGQGDFSPLHF.